This T cell receptor (beta chain) stems from a study of T cells in tuberculosis. This clone occurred once. This CDR3 is 14 amino acids long. Deletions cut 6 bases from V and 0 bases from J, with 8 bases between. The germline V gene encodes CDR1 MGHDK and CDR2 SYGVNS. Profiled with immunoSEQ multiplex PCR; TCRdb holds only in-frame clones, not every one. Of about 49,000 clones in the sample, nearly 95% were seen once. Described time point: new active TB diagnosis, blood taken before or within 7 days of starting treatment. Patients were newly diagnosed, HIV-seronegative, and aged 18 or older. The sequences come from PBMCs, collected at tuberculosis diagnosis. This chain joins TRBV25-1 and TRBJ2-2; D perhaps matches TRBD1 (6 bases). The sequence was collected from an adult with tuberculosis. The CDR3 protein is CASRDSSNTGELFF. DNA for the CDR3: TGTGCCAGCAGGGACAGCTCGAACACCGGGGAGCTGTTTTTT.